The 3 T cell receptor beta chains below were found in one sample sequenced in a study of PD-L1 blockade in urothelial cancer. Time point described: peripheral blood 6 weeks after treatment start. The method was immunoSEQ multiplex PCR; TCRdb's version includes in-frame clones alone and lacks a portion of them. The table shows about 48,000 clones, with about 86% occurring only once. The source was PBMCs, collected around atezolizumab (anti-PD-L1) treatment. Receptor source: a man between 60 and 75 years old with urothelial cancer.

The chain recombines TRBV2 with TRBJ2-3; 8 nucleotides line up with TRBD2. Germline CDR1 reads SNHLY; CDR2 reads FYNNEI. The trim removed 3 bases at V and 11 bases at J, leaving 13 bases unmatched. CDR3 length: 15 amino acids. The CDR3 loop reads CASSDPGGALGRQYF. The DNA of the CDR3 is TGTGCCAGCAGTGATCCCGGGGGGGCATTGGGTAGGCAGTATTTT.

The CDR3 coding sequence is TGTGCCAGCAGTGACAGGGGAGCGGAGACCCAGTACTTC. Protein: CASSDRGAETQYF. V and J are TRBV2 and TRBJ2-5; the D gene is possibly TRBD1 (6 bases). This CDR3 spans 13 amino acids. Germline CDR1 SNHLY, CDR2 FYNNEI. The ends were cut back, 3 bases at V and 5 bases at J, with 10 bases in the middle.

The chain employs TRBV5-1 and TRBJ1-1, with no clear D. CDR1 is SGHRS, CDR2 YFSETQ, per germline. Trimming pared 0 bases from V and 1 base from J, leaving 13 bases between. The CDR3 extends over 16 amino acids. The DNA of the CDR3 is TGCGCCAGCAGCTTGGCCTCTATTGGGCGGAACACTGAAGCTTTCTTT. Its protein is CASSLASIGRNTEAFF.